The 5 T cell receptor beta chains given below trace back to one sample, sequenced in a study of OX40 agonist ivuxolimab in advanced cancers. Receptors were amplified or captured by the immunoSEQ multiplex PCR assay. Entries here come from immuneACCESS through TCRdb and include only in-frame sequences with V and J called. Some clones fail to appear in such tables; in the studies checked, an unresolved V gene covers under half of the shortfall, and the cause of the remainder is unknown. This sample comprises approximately 77,000 clones, approximately 87% of them detected only once. The ten largest clones capture around 7.5% of the sample. The sequenced sample was CD4+ or CD8+ T cells sorted from blood, obtained in a trial of the OX40 agonist ivuxolimab. The receptors originated from an adult with an advanced solid tumor such as melanoma, head and neck, liver or kidney cancer.

As DNA, the CDR3 is TGTGCCAGCAGCGTAGCAGGGTTGAAGACCCAGTACTTC. Encoded protein: CASSVAGLKTQYF. The V call is TRBV9, the J call TRBJ2-5; D perhaps matches TRBD1 (5 bases). The V and J ends lost 0 bases and 6 bases respectively, with 9 bases between them. CDR1 and CDR2 from the germline V gene are SGDLS and YYNGEE. This CDR3 comprises 13 residues.

The CDR3 DNA sequence: TGTGCCTGGAGTCGACAGGGGCTCGAGACCCAGTACTTC. It yields the protein CAWSRQGLETQYF. This chain links TRBV30 with TRBJ2-5; 8 bases line up with TRBD1. With 2 bases clipped from V and 5 bases from J, the junction kept 4 bases outside the gene matches. This CDR3 spans 13 amino acids. Germline V gene sequence: CDR1 GTSNPN, CDR2 SVGIG (reference sequence).

This chain uses TRBV7-8 with TRBJ2-7; either TRBD1 or TRBD2 may supply D (5 bases each). This CDR3 spans 16 amino acids. Trimming removed 8 bases from V and 0 bases from J, with 20 bases in between. The germline V gene has CDR1 SGHVS and CDR2 FQNEAQ. CDR3 loop: CASFPGAPSSSYEQYF. CDR3 in DNA: TGTGCCAGCTTTCCCGGGGCCCCTTCAAGCTCCTACGAGCAGTACTTC. Full variable domain (rest looked up from reference TRBV7-8 and TRBJ2-7): GAGVSQSPRYKVAKRGQDVALRCDPISGHVSLFWYQQALGQGPEFLTYFQNEAQLDKSGLPSDRFFAERPEGSVSTLKIQRTQQEDSAVYLCASFPGAPSSSYEQYFGPGTRLTVT.

This clone came up once. V gene TRBV11-3 combines with J gene TRBJ2-3, with 7 bases lining up with TRBD2. CDR3 length equals 14 residues. Germline V CDR1 and CDR2: SGHNT, YENEEA. The V gene end was trimmed by 2 bases and the J gene end by 4 bases; junction bases not matched to a gene: 3. The CDR3 loop reads CASSLRTRPDTQYF. CDR3 nucleotide sequence: TGTGCCAGCAGCTTACGGACTAGGCCAGATACGCAGTATTTT.

The V call is TRBV4-3, the J call TRBJ2-1, with D possibly called TRBD1 or TRBD2 (7 bases each). This CDR3 has 16 residues. With 4 bases removed from V and 6 bases from J, the gap between germline ends came to 19 bases. Germline CDR1 LGHNA, CDR2 YSLEER. The chain's CDR3 is CASSRSQGGAGNEQFF. The CDR3 coding sequence is TGCGCCAGCAGCCGCTCGCAGGGGGGGGCGGGCAATGAGCAGTTCTTC.